Following are 21 T cell receptor beta chains from one sample sequenced in a study of Ad26.COV2.S vaccination and SARS-CoV-2 variants. Measured with immunoSEQ multiplex PCR; TCRdb has only the in-frame clones, and not every one. The sample has some 450,000 clones, 90% seen once; the top ten hold roughly 3.9%. Treatment indicated: some 20 received Ad26.COV2.S at low or high dose, single or two shots; about 5 received placebo; per-sample allocation not given. The investigators took samples on day 63 after the first vaccine or placebo injection. Sequenced material: peripheral blood, taken in a trial of Ad26.COV2.S vaccine versus placebo. Receptor source: a person aged 18-65 years who received the Ad26.COV2.S COVID-19 vaccine or a placebo.

The V call is TRBV27, the J call TRBJ2-3, with 10 bases matching TRBD2. This CDR3 spans 15 amino acids. The J segment lost 4 bases and the V segment lost 6 bases, leaving 7 bases of the junction unmatched. Per germline, CDR1 MNHEY and CDR2 SMNVEV (reference sequence). CDR3 DNA: TGTGCCAGCAGCCACTCAGCGGGAGGGCCAGATACGCAGTATTTT. It codes for CASSHSAGGPDTQYF.

V usage is TRBV27 and J usage is TRBJ1-5; D is perhaps TRBD1 (5 bases). The CDR3 is 17 residues long. CDR1 is MNHEY and CDR2 is SMNVEV in the germline V gene (reference sequence). V shed 4 bases and J shed 2 bases, with 18 bases lying between them. This CDR3 is CASSSHTGTAGNQPQHF. The CDR3, as DNA: TGTGCCAGCAGTTCTCACACGGGGACCGCGGGCAATCAGCCCCAGCATTTT.

The V gene is TRBV9, the J gene TRBJ2-3, with TRBD1 as a possible D gene (5 bases). This CDR3 region has 15 residues. The germline CDR1 and CDR2 sequences are SGDLS and YYNGEE. Trimming removed 7 bases at V and 2 bases at J, with 17 bases between. The CDR3 reads CASRARGASTDTQYF. The CDR3 bases are TGTGCCAGCCGCGCCCGTGGGGCCTCCACAGATACGCAGTATTTT.

The chain uses TRBV15 and TRBJ2-7, with D perhaps TRBD1 (6 bases). CDR1 and CDR2 (germline): LNHNV, YYDKDF (reference sequence). Trimming left V 1 base short and J 4 bases short, with 17 bases between. The CDR3 runs 16 residues. CDR3 bases: TGTGCCACCAGCAGAGGCACCCGGGACAACTTATACGAGCAGTACTTC. As protein: CATSRGTRDNLYEQYF.

The genes are TRBV4-2 and TRBJ1-2, with 7 positions matching TRBD1. Per the germline V gene, CDR1 is LGHNA and CDR2 is YNFKEQ. The CDR3 covers 15 residues. The V gene end was trimmed by 1 base and the J gene end by 2 bases; junction bases not matched to a gene: 4. The CDR3 loop is CASSQVPTGNYGYTF. In nucleotides, the CDR3 is TGTGCCAGCAGCCAAGTTCCGACAGGGAACTATGGCTACACCTTC.

The CDR3 DNA is TGTGCCAGCAAGAGACAAGAGACCCAGTACTTC. Translating it yields CASKRQETQYF. This chain connects TRBV27 to TRBJ2-5; D remains ambiguous. Trimming cost V 7 bases and J 2 bases, with 5 bases left between them. Germline loops: CDR1 MNHEY, CDR2 SMNVEV (reference sequence). CDR3 length: 11 amino acids.

This clone was found once. V is TRBV11-1 and J is TRBJ1-1; D possibly corresponds to TRBD1 (5 bases). The germline V and J ends were trimmed by 3 bases and 3 bases, with 14 bases remaining between them. Germline V gives CDR1 SGHAT, CDR2 FQDESV (reference sequence). This CDR3 is 15 amino acids long. This chain's CDR3 is CASSLFGAGDTEAFF. In DNA, the CDR3 is TGTGCCAGCAGCTTGTTCGGGGCGGGAGACACTGAAGCTTTCTTT.

The chain uses TRBV11-2 and TRBJ2-7, with a possible D match to TRBD2 (5 bases). Germline V CDR1 and CDR2: SGHAT, FQNNGV. The CDR3 sequence is 15 residues long. V lost 4 bases to trimming and J lost 3 bases, with 16 bases between them. This chain's CDR3 is CASSYIRGSFYEQYF. In DNA, the CDR3 is TGTGCCAGCAGCTACATCCGAGGGAGCTTCTACGAGCAGTACTTC.

The chain combines TRBV4-1 with TRBJ2-1, with 8 positions matching TRBD2. The CDR3 has 15 amino acids. With 1 base clipped from V and 6 bases from J, the junction kept 5 bases outside the gene matches. CDR1 and CDR2 (germline): MGHRA, YSYEKL. The CDR3 region has the DNA TGCGCCAGCAGCCAAGGAGCGGGAGAGTTCAATGAGCAGTTCTTC. Amino acids: CASSQGAGEFNEQFF.

The chain employs TRBV28 and TRBJ2-7; D might be TRBD2 (7 bases). The CDR3 runs 15 residues. The germline CDR1 and CDR2 sequences are MDHEN and SYDVKM. V was trimmed by 6 bases and J by 3 bases, leaving 18 bases between them. CDR3 sequence: CASSLRGGLLYEQYF. For the CDR3, the DNA is TGTGCCAGCAGCTTAAGGGGGGGGTTACTCTACGAGCAGTACTTC.

V and J are TRBV5-1 and TRBJ2-7; TRBD1 is a possible D gene (6 bases). The CDR3 is 16 amino acids. The V and J ends lost 1 base and 0 bases respectively, with 14 bases between them. Germline-derived CDR1 and CDR2 are SGHRS and YFSETQ. CDR3 bases: TGCGCCAGCAGCTTGAGGTTCGGACAGAGCTCCTACGAGCAGTACTTC. Residues: CASSLRFGQSSYEQYF.

This clone was seen a handful of times. The chain employs TRBV5-4 and TRBJ2-3, with no clear D. This CDR3 spans 12 amino acids. The V gene lost 5 bases and the J gene lost 6 bases, with 10 bases spanning the gap. The germline CDR1 and CDR2 sequences are SGHNT and YYREEE (reference sequence). CDR3 protein: CASRSSGDTQYF. DNA for the CDR3: TGTGCCAGCAGGTCGAGTGGGGATACGCAGTATTTT.

V and J are TRBV28 and TRBJ2-7; tentatively, D is TRBD2 (5 bases). This CDR3 has 15 amino acids. The V end lost 7 bases, the J end lost 1 base, and 17 bases lay between the germline ends. The V gene's germline CDR1 is MDHEN and CDR2 SYDVKM. CDR3 sequence: CASTHPQRLSYEQYF. CDR3 sequence (DNA): TGTGCCAGCACCCACCCCCAGCGGTTGTCCTACGAGCAGTACTTC.

The chain is built from TRBV4-3 and TRBJ1-3; D call uncertain. V was trimmed by 1 base and J by 0 bases, leaving 10 bases between them. CDR1 LGHNA and CDR2 YSLEER come from the germline V gene. The CDR3 runs to 16 residues. CDR3 protein: CASSQVSGGSGNTIYF. The CDR3, as DNA: TGCGCCAGCAGCCAAGTTTCAGGAGGCTCTGGAAACACCATATATTTT.

This rearrangement joins TRBV12-2 to TRBJ2-5; TRBD2, the table's D call, was not compared with the DNA. TRBV12-2 is marked as a pseudogene. The CDR3 spans 14 residues. CDR3 sequence reads: CASRPRRRVETQYF. CDR3 coding DNA: TGTGCAAGTCGCCCGCGCCGGCGGGTTGAGACCCAGTACTTC.

This chain joins TRBV11-2 and TRBJ2-3; 9 nucleotides line up with TRBD2. Looked up from germline, CDR1 is SGHAT and CDR2 is FQNNGV. This CDR3 region has 19 residues. V trimming: 1 base; J trimming: 6 bases; junction bases outside the gene matches: 17. CDR3 protein: CASSLAGRGGREGVDTQYF. In DNA form, the CDR3 reads TGTGCCAGCAGCTTAGCCGGTCGTGGCGGGAGGGAAGGCGTGGATACGCAGTATTTT.

The rearrangement uses TRBV19 and TRBJ1-5; 8 bases are shared with TRBD1. V dropped 5 bases and J dropped 6; count of bases not matched to a gene: 6. This CDR3 has 14 amino acids. From germline, CDR1 is LNHDA and CDR2 SQIVND (reference sequence). The CDR3 region is CASSGSGGLQPQHF. CDR3 in DNA: TGTGCCAGTAGTGGTTCAGGGGGCCTTCAGCCCCAGCATTTT.

This sequence joins TRBV7-3 and TRBJ2-1, with 7 bases lining up with TRBD2. In germline, CDR1 is SGHTA, CDR2 FQGTGA. This CDR3 region has 14 residues. Trimming cost V 5 bases and J 6 bases; bases outside gene matches: 7. CDR3 residues: CASSPQTSSNEQFF. CDR3 DNA: TGTGCCAGCAGCCCCCAGACTAGCAGCAATGAGCAGTTCTTC.

The chain employs TRBV21-1 and TRBJ2-2; the table's D call, TRBD2, was not checked against the DNA. TRBV21-1 is an annotated pseudogene. The CDR3 sequence is 18 residues long. In DNA, the CDR3 is TGTGCCAGCAGCCCCCGGACTAGCGCATGTTCGAACACCGGGGAGCTGTTTTTT. Translating it yields CASSPRTSACSNTGELFF.

In the case of this clone: Other DNA sequences from this sample encode an identical CDR3 as well. The chain recombines TRBV9 with TRBJ2-7, with 14 nucleotides matching TRBD2. V shed 3 bases and J 4 bases; nucleotides not matched to a gene: 3. Per germline, CDR1 SGDLS and CDR2 YYNGEE. The CDR3 has 15 amino acids. This CDR3 is CASSAGTSGSYEQYF. The CDR3 nucleotides are TGTGCCAGCAGCGCCGGGACTAGCGGGAGTTACGAGCAGTACTTC.

This clone was detected only once. CDR3 in amino acids: CASRRGPPYEQYF. The CDR3 nucleotides are TGTGCCAGCAGGAGAGGGCCCCCCTACGAGCAGTACTTC. The J gene is TRBJ2-7, the V gene TRBV6-5, with D possibly matching TRBD2 (5 bases). V dropped 6 bases and J dropped 2 bases, with 11 bases sitting between them. The CDR3 extends over 13 amino acids. CDR1 is MNHEY and CDR2 is SVGAGI in the germline V gene.